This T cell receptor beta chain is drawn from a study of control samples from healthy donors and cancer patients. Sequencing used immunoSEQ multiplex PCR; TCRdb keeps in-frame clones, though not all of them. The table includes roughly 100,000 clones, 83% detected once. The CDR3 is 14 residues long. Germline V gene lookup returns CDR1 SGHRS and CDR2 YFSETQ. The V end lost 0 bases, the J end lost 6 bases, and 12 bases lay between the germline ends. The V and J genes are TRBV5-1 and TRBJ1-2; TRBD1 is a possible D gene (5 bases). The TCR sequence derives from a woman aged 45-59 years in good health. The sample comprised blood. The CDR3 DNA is TGCGCCAGCAGCTTGGAGGCAGGGATAGATGGCTACACCTTC. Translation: CASSLEAGIDGYTF. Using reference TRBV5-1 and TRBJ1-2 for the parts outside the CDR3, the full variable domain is KAGVTQTPRYLIKTRGQQVTLSCSPISGHRSVSWYQQTPGQGLQFLFEYFSETQRNKGNFPGRFSGRQFSNSRSEMNVSTLELGDSALYLCASSLEAGIDGYTFGSGTRLTVV.